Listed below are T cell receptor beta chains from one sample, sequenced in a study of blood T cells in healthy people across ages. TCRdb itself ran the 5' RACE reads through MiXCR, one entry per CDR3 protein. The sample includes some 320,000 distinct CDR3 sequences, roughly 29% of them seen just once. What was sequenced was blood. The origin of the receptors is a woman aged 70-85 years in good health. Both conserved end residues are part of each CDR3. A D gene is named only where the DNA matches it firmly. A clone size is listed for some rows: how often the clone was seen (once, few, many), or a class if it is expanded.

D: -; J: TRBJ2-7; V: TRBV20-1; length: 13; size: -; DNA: TGCAGTGCTAGAAGATCCGGGACCCACGAGCAGTACTTC; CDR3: CSARRSGTHEQYF
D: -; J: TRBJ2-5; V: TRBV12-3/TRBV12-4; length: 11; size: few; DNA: TGTACCATCCTCGGGCTAGAGACCCAGTACTTC; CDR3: CTILGLETQYF
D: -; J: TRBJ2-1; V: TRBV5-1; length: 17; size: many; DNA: TGCGCCAGCTGGCCTTCGGGGGGGACAGGGATAAACAATGAGCAGTTCTTC; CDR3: CASWPSGGTGINNEQFF
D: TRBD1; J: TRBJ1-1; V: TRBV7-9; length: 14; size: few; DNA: TGTGCCAGCAGCAAATCAGGGGGGAACACTGAAGCTTTCTTT; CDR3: CASSKSGGNTEAFF
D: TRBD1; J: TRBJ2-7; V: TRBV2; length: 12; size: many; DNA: TGTGCCACAGGACAGGGGATGAGCGAGCAGTACTTC; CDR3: CATGQGMSEQYF
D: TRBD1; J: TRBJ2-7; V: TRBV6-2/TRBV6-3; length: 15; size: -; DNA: TGTGCCAGCAGGAAGCCGGGACAGAACTCCTACGAGCAGTACTTC; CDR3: CASRKPGQNSYEQYF
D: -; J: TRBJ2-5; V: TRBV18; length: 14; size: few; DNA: TGTGCCAGCTCACCAAGGCGGGGTCAAGAGACCCAGTACTTC; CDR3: CASSPRRGQETQYF
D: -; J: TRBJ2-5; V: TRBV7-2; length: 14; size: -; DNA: TGTGCCAGCAGCTTAGGCGGCGCCCTAGAGACCCAGTACTTC; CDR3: CASSLGGALETQYF
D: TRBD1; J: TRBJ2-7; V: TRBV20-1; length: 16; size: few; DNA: TGCAGTGCTAGTGGTACCTGGGACAGCCTTACCTACGAGCAGTACTTC; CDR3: CSASGTWDSLTYEQYF
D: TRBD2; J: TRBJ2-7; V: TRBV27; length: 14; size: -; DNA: TGTGCCAGCAGTTCAGGCCTAGCGGGAGGCGAGCAGTACTTC; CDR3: CASSSGLAGGEQYF
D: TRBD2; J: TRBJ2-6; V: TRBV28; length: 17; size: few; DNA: TGTGCCAGCAGTACCCCGGGGGGGATCTCTGGGGCCAACGTCCTGACTTTC; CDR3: CASSTPGGISGANVLTF
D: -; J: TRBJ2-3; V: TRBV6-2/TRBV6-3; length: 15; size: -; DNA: TGTGCCAGCAGTTACTCGGATCGGGTAGGCGATACGCAGTATTTT; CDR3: CASSYSDRVGDTQYF
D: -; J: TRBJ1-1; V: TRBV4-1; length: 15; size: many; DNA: TGCGCCAGCAGCCTAACCCAGGGAAGGGACACTGAAGCTTTCTTT; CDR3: CASSLTQGRDTEAFF
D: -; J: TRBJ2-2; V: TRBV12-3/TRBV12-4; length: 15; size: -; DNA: TGTGCCAGCAGTTTAGCGGTCTCGAACACCGGGGAGCTGTTTTTT; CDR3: CASSLAVSNTGELFF
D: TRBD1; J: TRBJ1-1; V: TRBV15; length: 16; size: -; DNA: TGTGCCACCAGCGGTGACAGGGAAGGGTTGAACACTGAAGCTTTCTTT; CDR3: CATSGDREGLNTEAFF
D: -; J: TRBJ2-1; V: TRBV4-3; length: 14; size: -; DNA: TGCGCCAGCAGCCAAGCTAATTACGGAAATGAGCAGTTCTTC; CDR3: CASSQANYGNEQFF
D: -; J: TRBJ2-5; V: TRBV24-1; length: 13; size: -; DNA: TGTGCCACCAGTGTGGCGAACCAAGAGACCCAGTACTTC; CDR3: CATSVANQETQYF
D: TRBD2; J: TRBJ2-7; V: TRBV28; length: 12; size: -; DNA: TGTGCCAGCAATAGCGGGACCTACGAGCAGTACTTC; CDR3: CASNSGTYEQYF
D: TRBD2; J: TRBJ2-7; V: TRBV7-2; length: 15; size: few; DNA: TGTGCCAGCGGCACTACTAGCGGGAGTACGTACGAGCAGTACTTC; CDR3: CASGTTSGSTYEQYF
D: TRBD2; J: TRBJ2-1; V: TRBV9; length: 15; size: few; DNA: TGTGCCAGCAGCGTAGGGGGACTAGCTCGAGCTGAGCAGTTCTTC; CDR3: CASSVGGLARAEQFF
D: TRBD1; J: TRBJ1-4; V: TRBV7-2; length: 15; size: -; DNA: TGTGCCAGCAGCTTACCAGGGGGCCAGATGGAAAAACTGTTTTTT; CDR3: CASSLPGGQMEKLFF
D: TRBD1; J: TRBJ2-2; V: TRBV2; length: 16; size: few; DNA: TGTGCCAGCAGACAAACCGGGACAGGGGACCCCGGGGAGCTGTTTTTT; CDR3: CASRQTGTGDPGELFF
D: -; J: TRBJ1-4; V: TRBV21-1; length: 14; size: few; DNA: TGTGCCAGCAGAGTTAGGGGGACTAATGAAAAACTGTTTTTT; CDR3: CASRVRGTNEKLFF
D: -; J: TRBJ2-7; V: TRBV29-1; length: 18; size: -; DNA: TGCAGCGTTGATGTCCCCCCTCACAGGGCCAAAGACTCCTACGAGCAGTACTTC; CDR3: CSVDVPPHRAKDSYEQYF
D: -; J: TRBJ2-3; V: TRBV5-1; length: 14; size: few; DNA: TGCGCCAGCAGCCCAGGTTGGGAAACAGATACGCAGTATTTT; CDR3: CASSPGWETDTQYF
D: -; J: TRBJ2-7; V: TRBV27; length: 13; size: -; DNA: TGTGCCAGCAGTTTAAGGCCTTCCTACGAGCAGTACTTC; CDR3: CASSLRPSYEQYF
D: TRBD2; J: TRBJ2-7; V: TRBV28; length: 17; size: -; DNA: TGTGCCAGCAGTTCACCGGGACTAGCGAAGTATGAGTACGAGCAGTACTTC; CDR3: CASSSPGLAKYEYEQYF
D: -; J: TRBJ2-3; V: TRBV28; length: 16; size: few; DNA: TGTGCCAGCAGTTCCGACTCGCGGTCAGTCACAGATACGCAGTATTTT; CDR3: CASSSDSRSVTDTQYF
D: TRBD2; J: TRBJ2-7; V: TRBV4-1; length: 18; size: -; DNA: TGCGCCAGCAGCCAAGTTGGGACTAGCGGCAAAAGCTCCTACGAGCAGTACTTC; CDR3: CASSQVGTSGKSSYEQYF
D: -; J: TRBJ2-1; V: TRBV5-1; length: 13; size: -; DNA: TGCGCCAGCAGCCAATTCGAAGACAATGAGCAGTTCTTC; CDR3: CASSQFEDNEQFF
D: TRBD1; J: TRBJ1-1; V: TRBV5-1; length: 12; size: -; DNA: TGCGCCAGCAGACTGGACAGGACCGAAGCTTTCTTT; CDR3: CASRLDRTEAFF
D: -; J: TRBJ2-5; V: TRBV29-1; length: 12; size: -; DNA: TGCAGCGTTGTATGGGGGATGGAGACCCAGTACTTC; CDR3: CSVVWGMETQYF
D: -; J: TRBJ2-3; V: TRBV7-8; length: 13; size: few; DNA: TGTGCCAGCAGCTTAGTGGGCACAGATACGCAGTATTTT; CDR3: CASSLVGTDTQYF
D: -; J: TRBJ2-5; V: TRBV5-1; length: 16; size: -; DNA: TGCGCCAGCAGCCCCACTACTAGCCGACAAAGAGAGACCCAGTACTTC; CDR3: CASSPTTSRQRETQYF
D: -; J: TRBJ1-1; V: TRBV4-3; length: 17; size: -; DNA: TGCGCCAGCAGCCCTTCATTCCGGGACACCTGGCGGACTGAAGCTTTCTTT; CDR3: CASSPSFRDTWRTEAFF
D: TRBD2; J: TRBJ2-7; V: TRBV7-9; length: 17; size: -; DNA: TGTGCCAGCAGCTTCTCTCTAGCGGGACCTGGGGTCCACGAGCAGTACTTC; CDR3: CASSFSLAGPGVHEQYF
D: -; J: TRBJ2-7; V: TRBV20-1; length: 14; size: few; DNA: TGCAGTGCTAGTTCTCAGGGTTTTTCCTACGAGCAGTACTTC; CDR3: CSASSQGFSYEQYF
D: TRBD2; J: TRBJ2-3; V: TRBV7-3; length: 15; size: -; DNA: TGTGCCAGCAGCTCAACTAGCGGGAATACAGATACGCAGTATTTT; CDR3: CASSSTSGNTDTQYF
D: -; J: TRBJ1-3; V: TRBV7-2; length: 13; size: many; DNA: TGTGCCAGCAGCCCCGGCTCTGGAAACACCATATATTTT; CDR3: CASSPGSGNTIYF
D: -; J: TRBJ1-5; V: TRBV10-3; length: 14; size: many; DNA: TGTGCCATCAGCCCAAGGGGCGTCAATCAGCCCCAGCATTTT; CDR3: CAISPRGVNQPQHF
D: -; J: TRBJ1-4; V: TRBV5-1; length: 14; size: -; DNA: TGCGCCAGCAGCGTTAGCCCCCCGGGAGAAAAACTGTTTTTT; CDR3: CASSVSPPGEKLFF
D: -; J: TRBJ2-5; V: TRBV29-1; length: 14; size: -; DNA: TGCAGCGTTGCGCGCGAGACTACTCAAGAGACCCGGTACTTC; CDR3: CSVARETTQETRYF
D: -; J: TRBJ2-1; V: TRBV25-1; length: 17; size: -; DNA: TGTGCCAGCAGCGCCCTCGGGCAGGGAAGTGTCGGGCATGAGCAGTTCTTC; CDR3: CASSALGQGSVGHEQFF
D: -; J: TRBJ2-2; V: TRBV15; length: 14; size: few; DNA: TGTGCCTCCAGCAGAGACCTTAACACCGGGGAGCTGTTTTTT; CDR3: CASSRDLNTGELFF
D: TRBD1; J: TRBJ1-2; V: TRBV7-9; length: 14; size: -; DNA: TGTGCCAGCAGCGCCGACCCAGGGGGCGGTGGCTACACCTTC; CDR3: CASSADPGGGGYTF
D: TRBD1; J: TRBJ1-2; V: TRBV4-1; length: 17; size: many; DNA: TGCGCCAGCAGCCTGACAGGGGGCATCGTCAAGGGTCGTGGCTACACCTTC; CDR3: CASSLTGGIVKGRGYTF
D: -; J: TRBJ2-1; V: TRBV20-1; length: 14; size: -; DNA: TGCAGTGCCCCCCCTTTCGGGCGGACCAATGAGCAGTTCTTC; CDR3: CSAPPFGRTNEQFF
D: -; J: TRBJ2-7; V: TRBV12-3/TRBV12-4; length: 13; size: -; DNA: TGTGCCAGCAGGTTAAGGGGGGCCTACGAGCAGTACTTC; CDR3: CASRLRGAYEQYF
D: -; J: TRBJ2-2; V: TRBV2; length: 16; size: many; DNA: TGTGCCAGCCTACGCCACCTCGGGGCTAACACCGGGGAGCTGTTTTTT; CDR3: CASLRHLGANTGELFF
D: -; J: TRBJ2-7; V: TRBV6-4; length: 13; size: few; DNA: TGTGCCAGCAGTGACCACCTCGGCAGCGAGCAGTACTTC; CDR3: CASSDHLGSEQYF
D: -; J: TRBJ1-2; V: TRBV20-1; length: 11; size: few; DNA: TGCAGTGCGTACACAAGTTATGGCTACACCTTC; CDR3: CSAYTSYGYTF
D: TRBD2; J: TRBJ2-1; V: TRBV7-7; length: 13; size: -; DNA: TGTGCTAGGGCGACTAGCGTATACAATGAGCAGTTCTTC; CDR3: CARATSVYNEQFF
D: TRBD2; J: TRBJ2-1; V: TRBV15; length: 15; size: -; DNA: TGTGCCACCAGCACGACTAGCGGGAGGAGGAATGAGCAGTTCTTC; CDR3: CATSTTSGRRNEQFF
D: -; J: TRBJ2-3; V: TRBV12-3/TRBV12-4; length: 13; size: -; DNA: TGTGCCAGCAGCTACCTGGGGGCAGATACGCAGTATTTT; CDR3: CASSYLGADTQYF
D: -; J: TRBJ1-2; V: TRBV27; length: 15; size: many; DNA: TGTGCCAGCAGTCCCCCGGGCGCAGGGGAGTATGGCTACACCTTC; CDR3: CASSPPGAGEYGYTF
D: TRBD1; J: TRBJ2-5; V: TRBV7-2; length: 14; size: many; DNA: TGTGCCAGCAGTTACAGGGGAGCATTAGAGACCCAGTACTTC; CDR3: CASSYRGALETQYF
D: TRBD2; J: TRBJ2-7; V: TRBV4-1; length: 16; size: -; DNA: TGCGCCAGCAGCCAAGAAGGAGTTGGGGGGGCCTACGAGCAGTACTTC; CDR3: CASSQEGVGGAYEQYF
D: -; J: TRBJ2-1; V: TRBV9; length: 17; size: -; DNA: TGTGCCAGCAGCGTCCGAGAGGGGGGAAGCGGAGACAATGAGCAGTTCTTC; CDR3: CASSVREGGSGDNEQFF
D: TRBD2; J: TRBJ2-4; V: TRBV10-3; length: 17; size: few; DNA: TGTACCATCAGTGACCGGACTAGCGGGAGACCGGGGAACATTCAGTACTTC; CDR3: CTISDRTSGRPGNIQYF
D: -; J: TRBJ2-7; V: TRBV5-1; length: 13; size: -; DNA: TGCGCCAGCAGCTCCGACGGCTACTACGAGCAGTACTTC; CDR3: CASSSDGYYEQYF